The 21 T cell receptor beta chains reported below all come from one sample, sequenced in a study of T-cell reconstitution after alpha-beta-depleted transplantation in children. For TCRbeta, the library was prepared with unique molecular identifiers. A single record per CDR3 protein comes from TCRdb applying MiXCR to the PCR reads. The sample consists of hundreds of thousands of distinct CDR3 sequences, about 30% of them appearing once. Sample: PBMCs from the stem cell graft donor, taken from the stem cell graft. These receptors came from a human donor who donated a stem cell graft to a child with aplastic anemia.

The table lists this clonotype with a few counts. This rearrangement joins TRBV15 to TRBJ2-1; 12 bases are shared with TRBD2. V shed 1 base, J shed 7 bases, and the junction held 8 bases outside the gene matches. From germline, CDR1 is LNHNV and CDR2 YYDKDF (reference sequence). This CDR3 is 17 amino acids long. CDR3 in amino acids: CATSRGLAGVGGNEQFF. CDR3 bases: TGTGCCACCAGCAGAGGACTAGCGGGAGTGGGGGGGAATGAGCAGTTCTTC.

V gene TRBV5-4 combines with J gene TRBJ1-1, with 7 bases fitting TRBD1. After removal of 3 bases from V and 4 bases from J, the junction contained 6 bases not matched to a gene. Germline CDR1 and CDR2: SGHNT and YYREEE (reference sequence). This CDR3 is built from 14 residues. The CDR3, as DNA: TGTGCCAGCAGCTATGGACAGGAAGTCACTGAAGCTTTCTTT. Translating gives CASSYGQEVTEAFF.

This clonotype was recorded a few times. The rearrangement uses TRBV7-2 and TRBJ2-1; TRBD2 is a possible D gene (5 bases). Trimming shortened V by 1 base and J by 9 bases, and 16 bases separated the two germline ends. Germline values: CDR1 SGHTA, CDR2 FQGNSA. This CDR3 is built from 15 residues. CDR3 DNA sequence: TGTGCCAGCAGCTTAGTGAGGGCCCGGGGTGGTGAGCAGTTCTTC. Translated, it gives CASSLVRARGGEQFF.

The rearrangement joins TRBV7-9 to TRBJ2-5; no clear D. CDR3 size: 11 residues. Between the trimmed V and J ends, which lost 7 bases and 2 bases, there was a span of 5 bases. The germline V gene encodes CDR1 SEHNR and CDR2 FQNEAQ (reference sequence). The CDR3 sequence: CASTGQETQYF. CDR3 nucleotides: TGTGCCAGCACAGGTCAAGAGACCCAGTACTTC.

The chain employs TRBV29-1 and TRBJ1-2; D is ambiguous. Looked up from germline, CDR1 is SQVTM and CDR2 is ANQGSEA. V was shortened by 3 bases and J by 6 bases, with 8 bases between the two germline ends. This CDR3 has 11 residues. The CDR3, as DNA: TGCAGCGTTGATGAACGAAATGGCTACACCTTC. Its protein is CSVDERNGYTF.

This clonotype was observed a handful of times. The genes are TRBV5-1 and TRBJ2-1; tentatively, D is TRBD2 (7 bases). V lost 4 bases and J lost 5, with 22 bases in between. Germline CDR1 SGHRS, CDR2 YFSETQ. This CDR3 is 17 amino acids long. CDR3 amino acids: CASSLNTGGQGNNEQFF. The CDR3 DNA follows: TGCGCCAGCAGCCTGAACACGGGGGGCCAGGGTAACAATGAGCAGTTCTTC.

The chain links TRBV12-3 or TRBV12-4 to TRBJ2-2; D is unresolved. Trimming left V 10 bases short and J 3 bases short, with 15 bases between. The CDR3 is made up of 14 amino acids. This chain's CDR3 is CATLPGTDTGELFF. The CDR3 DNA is TGTGCCACCTTGCCAGGCACAGACACCGGGGAGCTGTTTTTT.

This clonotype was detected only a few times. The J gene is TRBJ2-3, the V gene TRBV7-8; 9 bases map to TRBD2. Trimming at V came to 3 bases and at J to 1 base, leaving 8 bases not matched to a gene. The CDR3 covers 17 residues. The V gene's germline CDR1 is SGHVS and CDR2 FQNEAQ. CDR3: CASSFSRTSARTDTQYF. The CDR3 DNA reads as TGTGCCAGCAGCTTCTCTCGGACTAGCGCACGCACAGATACGCAGTATTTT.

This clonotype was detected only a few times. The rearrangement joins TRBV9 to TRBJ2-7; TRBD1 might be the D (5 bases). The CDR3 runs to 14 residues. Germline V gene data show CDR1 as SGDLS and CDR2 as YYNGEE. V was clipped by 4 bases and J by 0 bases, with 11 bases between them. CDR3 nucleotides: TGTGCCAGCAGCCAGTGGGGCACCTCCTACGAGCAGTACTTC. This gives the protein CASSQWGTSYEQYF.

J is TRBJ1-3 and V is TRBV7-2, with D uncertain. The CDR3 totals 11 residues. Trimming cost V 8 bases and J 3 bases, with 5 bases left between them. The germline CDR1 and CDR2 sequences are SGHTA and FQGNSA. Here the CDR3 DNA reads TGTGCCAGCTCGGGTGGAAACACCATATATTTT. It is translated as CASSGGNTIYF.

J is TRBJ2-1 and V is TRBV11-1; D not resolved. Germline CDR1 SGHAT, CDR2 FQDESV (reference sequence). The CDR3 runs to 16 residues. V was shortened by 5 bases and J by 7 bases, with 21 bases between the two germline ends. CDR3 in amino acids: CASSTVYIAPGNEQFF. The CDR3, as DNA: TGTGCCAGCAGCACCGTCTACATAGCCCCCGGGAATGAGCAGTTCTTC.

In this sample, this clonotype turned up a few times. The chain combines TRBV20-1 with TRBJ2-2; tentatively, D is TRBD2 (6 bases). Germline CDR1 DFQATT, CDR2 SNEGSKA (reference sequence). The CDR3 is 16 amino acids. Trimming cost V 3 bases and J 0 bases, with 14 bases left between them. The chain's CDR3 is CSARATGTPNTGELFF. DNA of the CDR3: TGCAGTGCTAGGGCTACCGGGACTCCGAACACCGGGGAGCTGTTTTTT.

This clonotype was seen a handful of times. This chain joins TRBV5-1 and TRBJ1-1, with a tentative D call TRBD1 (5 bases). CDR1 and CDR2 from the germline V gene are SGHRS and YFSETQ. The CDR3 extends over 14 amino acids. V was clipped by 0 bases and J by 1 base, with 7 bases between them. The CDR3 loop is CASSLGDGNTEAFF. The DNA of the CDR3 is TGCGCCAGCAGCTTGGGGGACGGGAACACTGAAGCTTTCTTT.

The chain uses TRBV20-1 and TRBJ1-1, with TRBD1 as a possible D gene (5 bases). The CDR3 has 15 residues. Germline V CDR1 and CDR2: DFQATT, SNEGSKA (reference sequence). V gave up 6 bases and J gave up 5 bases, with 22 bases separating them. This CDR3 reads CSAFPRGGADTEAFF. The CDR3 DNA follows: TGCAGTGCCTTCCCCCGGGGAGGGGCGGATACTGAAGCTTTCTTT.

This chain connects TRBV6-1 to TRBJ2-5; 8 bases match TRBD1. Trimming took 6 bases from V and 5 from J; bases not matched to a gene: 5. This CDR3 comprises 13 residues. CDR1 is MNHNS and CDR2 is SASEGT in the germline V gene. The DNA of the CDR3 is TGTGCCAGCAGGCCGACAGGGGATGAGACCCAGTACTTC. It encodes CASRPTGDETQYF.

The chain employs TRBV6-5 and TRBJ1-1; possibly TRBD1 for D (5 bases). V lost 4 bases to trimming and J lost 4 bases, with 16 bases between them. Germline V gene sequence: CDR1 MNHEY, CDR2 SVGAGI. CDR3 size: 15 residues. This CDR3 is CASSSSPQGRTEAFF. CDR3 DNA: TGTGCCAGCAGTTCTAGCCCGCAGGGACGCACTGAAGCTTTCTTT.

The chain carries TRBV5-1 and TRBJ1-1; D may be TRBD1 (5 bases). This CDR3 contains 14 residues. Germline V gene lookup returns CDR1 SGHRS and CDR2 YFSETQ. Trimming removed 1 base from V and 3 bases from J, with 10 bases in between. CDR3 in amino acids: CASSLWGVDTEAFF. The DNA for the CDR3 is TGCGCCAGCAGCTTGTGGGGGGTGGACACTGAAGCTTTCTTT.

CDR3 amino acids: CSARVGIGSDTQYF. Written as DNA, the CDR3 is TGCAGTGCTAGAGTGGGTATTGGGTCAGATACGCAGTATTTT. The chain carries TRBV20-1 and TRBJ2-3, with no clear D. The CDR3 sequence is 14 residues long. Germline V gene lookup returns CDR1 DFQATT and CDR2 SNEGSKA (reference sequence). V lost 1 base to trimming and J lost 4 bases, with 12 bases between them.

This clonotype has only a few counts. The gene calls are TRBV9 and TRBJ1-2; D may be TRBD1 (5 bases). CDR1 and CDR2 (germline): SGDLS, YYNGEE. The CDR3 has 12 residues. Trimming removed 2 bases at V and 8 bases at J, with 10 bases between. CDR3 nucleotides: TGTGCCAGCAGCGTGGCAGGGTTCGGCTACACCTTC. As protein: CASSVAGFGYTF.

This CDR3 is CASTLSRGSYEQYF. In DNA, the CDR3 is TGTGCCAGCACCCTCTCACGGGGCTCCTACGAGCAGTACTTC. The genes are TRBV7-2 and TRBJ2-7; D is possibly TRBD2 (5 bases). This CDR3 contains 14 residues. V lost 7 bases to trimming and J lost 0 bases, with 13 bases between them. Germline V lookup: CDR1 SGHTA, CDR2 FQGNSA.

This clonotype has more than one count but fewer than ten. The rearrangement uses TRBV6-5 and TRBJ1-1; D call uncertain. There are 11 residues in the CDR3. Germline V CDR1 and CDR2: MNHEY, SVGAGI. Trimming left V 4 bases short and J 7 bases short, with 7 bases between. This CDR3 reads CASSSGIEAFF. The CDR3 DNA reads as TGTGCCAGCAGTTCGGGCATTGAAGCTTTCTTT.